Following are 13 T cell receptor beta chains from one sample sequenced in a study of shared clonotypes between healthy human individuals. TCRdb keeps only in-frame clones here, not all; method: immunoSEQ multiplex PCR. The data contain roughly 2.2 million clones, 80% to 95% of them singletons. Sequences were obtained from naive CD4+ T cells from PBMCs. Regarding subset: CD45RA+ positively selected. Receptor source: a man aged 18 to 30 in good health. Some clones in this sample may be carry-over from other donors' samples.

The chain couples TRBV7-2 to TRBJ2-7; TRBD2 matches at 10 bases. Germline CDR1 is SGHTA and CDR2 is FQGNSA. The CDR3 is made up of 14 amino acids. Trimming took 5 bases from V and 4 from J; bases not matched to a gene: 5. The CDR3 DNA is TGTGCCAGCAGCCAATCTAGCGGGAGTTACGAGCAGTACTTC. This encodes CASSQSSGSYEQYF.

This sequence joins TRBV2 and TRBJ2-1; 7 bases are a match to TRBD2. CDR1 and CDR2 from the germline V gene are SNHLY and FYNNEI. J was trimmed by 1 base and V by 6 bases; bases with no gene match: 6. This CDR3 contains 15 residues. CDR3 residues: CASSGRTQSYNEQFF. CDR3 bases: TGTGCCAGCAGCGGGAGGACTCAATCCTACAATGAGCAGTTCTTC. The whole variable domain, remainder taken from reference TRBV2 and TRBJ2-1, is EPEVTQTPSHQVTQMGQEVILRCVPISNHLYFYWYRQILGQKVEFLVSFYNNEISEKSEIFDDQFSVERPDGSNFTLKIRSTKLEDSAMYFCASSGRTQSYNEQFFGPGTRLTVL.

The V gene is TRBV4-1, the J gene TRBJ1-1, with a possible D match to TRBD1 (6 bases). Germline lookup yields CDR1 MGHRA and CDR2 YSYEKL. V was clipped by 3 bases and J by 1 base, with 9 bases between them. This CDR3 contains 14 residues. The CDR3 region has the DNA TGCGCCAGCAGCCAGAACAGGGCGAACACTGAAGCTTTCTTT. It translates to CASSQNRANTEAFF.

V and J are TRBV11-2 and TRBJ2-3; 10 bases fit TRBD2. Trimming at V came to 4 bases and at J to 4 bases, leaving 5 bases not matched to a gene. This CDR3 spans 15 amino acids. Per the germline V gene, CDR1 is SGHAT and CDR2 is FQNNGV. The CDR3 coding sequence is TGTGCCAGCAGCTCCAGACTAGCGGGCGCAGATACGCAGTATTTT. Protein product: CASSSRLAGADTQYF. The variable domain in full, completed from reference TRBV11-2 and TRBJ2-3, reads EAGVAQSPRYKIIEKRQSVAFWCNPISGHATLYWYQQILGQGPKLLIQFQNNGVVDDSQLPKDRFSAERLKGVDSTLKIQPAKLEDSAVYLCASSSRLAGADTQYFGPGTRLTVL.

The chain recombines TRBV28 with TRBJ2-6; 9 bases align to TRBD2. V was clipped by 2 bases and J by 2 bases; unmatched bases: 7. This CDR3 region has 18 residues. Germline V gives CDR1 MDHEN, CDR2 SYDVKM. This CDR3 reads CASSLDGGRAAGANVLTF. The CDR3 region has the DNA TGTGCCAGCAGTTTAGATGGCGGGAGGGCCGCTGGGGCCAACGTCCTGACTTTC.

This sequence joins TRBV5-1 and TRBJ2-5; TRBD2 might be the D (5 bases). The CDR3 has 13 residues. V lost 2 bases, J lost 4 bases, and 9 bases lay in between. Per germline, CDR1 SGHRS and CDR2 YFSETQ. The CDR3 reads CASSLIASETQYF. Written as DNA, the CDR3 is TGCGCCAGCAGCTTAATAGCGTCAGAGACCCAGTACTTC.

The J gene is TRBJ1-4, the V gene TRBV7-2; TRBD1 agrees at 7 bases. The length of the CDR3 is 14 residues. CDR1 SGHTA and CDR2 FQGNSA come from the germline V gene. V dropped 5 bases and J dropped 8; count of bases not matched to a gene: 8. The CDR3, as DNA: TGTGCCAGCAGCGCACGACAGGGTAGGGAAAAACTGTTTTTT. Its translation: CASSARQGREKLFF.

The chain joins TRBV6-1 to TRBJ2-7; D not resolved. The CDR3 runs to 14 residues. The germline V gene has CDR1 MNHNS and CDR2 SASEGT. Trimming shortened V by 6 bases and J by 0 bases, and 12 bases separated the two germline ends. CDR3 nucleotides: TGTGCCAGCAGGGGGAAGGTGAGCTCCTACGAGCAGTACTTC. This gives the protein CASRGKVSSYEQYF.

This chain uses TRBV29-1 with TRBJ2-3; D unresolved. V was clipped by 0 bases and J by 6 bases, with 7 bases between them. Per germline, CDR1 SQVTM and CDR2 ANQGSEA. The CDR3 contains 12 residues. The CDR3 spells CSVEDGRDTQYF. DNA for the CDR3: TGCAGCGTTGAAGATGGACGCGATACGCAGTATTTT.

This chain joins TRBV6-1 and TRBJ2-7, with 10 bases identical to TRBD1. The CDR3 length is 15 residues. Per germline, CDR1 MNHNS and CDR2 SASEGT. V lost 8 bases to trimming and J lost 2 bases; unmatched junction nucleotides: 9. CDR3 DNA: TGTGCCAGCCAACCGCCGGGACAGGGGACCTACGAGCAGTACTTC. Amino acids: CASQPPGQGTYEQYF.

The rearrangement links TRBV6-6 to TRBJ2-7; 14 bases map to TRBD2. V lost 4 bases and J lost 3; bases outside the gene matches: 5. CDR3 length: 16 residues. Per the germline V gene, CDR1 is MNHNY and CDR2 is SVGAGI (reference sequence). The CDR3 reads CASSSGLAGGYYEQYF. CDR3 in DNA: TGTGCCAGCAGTTCCGGACTAGCGGGAGGCTACTACGAGCAGTACTTC.

The V and J genes are TRBV5-3 and TRBJ1-4; D uncertain. TRBV5-3 is treated as an ORF (open reading frame) with a function not yet certain. The CDR3 is 16 amino acids. Trimming removed 0 bases from V and 1 base from J, with 10 bases in between. This CDR3 is CARSLEGNKTNEKLFF. Written as DNA, the CDR3 is TGTGCCAGAAGCTTGGAAGGGAACAAAACTAATGAAAAACTGTTTTTT.

This chain uses TRBV28 with TRBJ2-7; D tentatively fits TRBD1 or TRBD2 (5 bases each). The CDR3 contains 15 residues. Germline lookup yields CDR1 MDHEN and CDR2 SYDVKM. The germline V and J ends were trimmed by 4 bases and 3 bases, with 16 bases remaining between them. The CDR3 protein is CASSWDQENLYEQYF. The CDR3 DNA is TGTGCCAGCAGTTGGGACCAGGAGAACCTCTACGAGCAGTACTTC.